The clone carrying this T cell receptor (beta chain) has just a few counts. Germline V gives CDR1 SGHRS, CDR2 YFSETQ. V lost 7 bases, J lost 5 bases, and 10 bases lay in between. The CDR3 is 13 amino acids. This sample was taken from a study of blood T cell repertoires in COVID-19. Study at large: The United States, Italy and Spain supplied acute and convalescent COVID-19 samples.

Original methodology: Estimates of nucleated cell counts were drawn from the amplification of reference gene primers. Here immunoSEQ multiplex PCR was the method, and the copy in TCRdb shows in-frame clones only, minus some. V and J calls and clone size are those listed in that table; D and trimming were worked out from the DNA. The sample has 65,000 to 75,000 clones; 91% are singletons. Sequencing was carried out using peripheral blood. The TCR was taken from a human donor with active COVID-19. The donor label of this sample is uncertain. The V call is TRBV5-1, the J call TRBJ1-6, with D tentatively TRBD1 (5 bases). CDR3 nucleotides: TGCGCCAGCGGACGACAGAATAATTCACCCCTCCACTTT. Encoded protein: CASGRQNNSPLHF.